One T cell receptor (beta chain) is described in this entry. Its antigen is not identified. CD4+ T cells from unexposed donors were obtained before the COVID-19 pandemic (2011-2018). The cells were cultured for 10 days before CD4+ T cells were isolated. The record originates from a study of CD4 T cells in relation to SARS-CoV-2 and coronaviruses. Study at large: PBMCs were cultured with antigen for roughly 11 days before TCR beta sequencing.

Produced via immunoSEQ multiplex PCR; TCRdb's table is partial and in-frame only. This repertoire shows 30,000 or so clones, more than 70% found once; its top ten account for about 12%. Trimming stripped 7 bases from V and 0 bases from J, with 16 bases between. Germline V CDR1 and CDR2: SQVTM, ANQGSEA. This CDR3 spans 14 amino acids. The sequenced sample was CD4+ T cells from PBMCs, cultured in vitro. The clonotype was recovered from a human donor in good health. V usage is TRBV29-1 and J usage is TRBJ2-7, with a possible D match to TRBD2 (6 bases). In nucleotides, the CDR3 is TGCAGCGCCTATGCCCCAGCGGGCTCCTACGAGCAGTACTTC. Translation gives CSAYAPAGSYEQYF.